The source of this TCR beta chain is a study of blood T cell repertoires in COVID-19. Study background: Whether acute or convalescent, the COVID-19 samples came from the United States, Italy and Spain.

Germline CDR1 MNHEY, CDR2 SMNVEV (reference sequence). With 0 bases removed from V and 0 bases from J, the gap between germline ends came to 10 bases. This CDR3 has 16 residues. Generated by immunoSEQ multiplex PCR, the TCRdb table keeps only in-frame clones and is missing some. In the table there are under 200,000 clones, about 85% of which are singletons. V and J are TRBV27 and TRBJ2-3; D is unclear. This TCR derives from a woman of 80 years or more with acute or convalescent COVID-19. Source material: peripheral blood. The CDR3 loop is CASSLSRRSSTDTQYF. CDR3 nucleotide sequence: TGTGCCAGCAGTTTATCCCGCCGGTCTAGCACAGATACGCAGTATTTT.